Below are 28 T cell receptor beta chains sequenced from a single sample in a study of blood T cell repertoires in COVID-19. Only in-frame clones appear in the TCRdb table, and some are missing; sequencing was by immunoSEQ multiplex PCR. The profile shows about 370,000 clones, roughly 90% of them singletons. Sequenced input: peripheral blood. These receptors originate from a man younger than 35 with active or convalescent COVID-19.

CDR3 in amino acids: CASSTQGAYEQYF. CDR3 coding DNA: TGTGCCAGCAGCACACAGGGAGCCTACGAGCAGTACTTC. The chain couples TRBV7-3 to TRBJ2-7, with a tentative D call TRBD1 (6 bases). Between the trimmed V and J ends, which lost 5 bases and 2 bases, there was a span of 10 bases. CDR1 SGHTA and CDR2 FQGTGA come from the germline V gene. The CDR3 is made up of 13 amino acids.

The chain uses TRBV18 and TRBJ2-1; maybe TRBD1 (5 bases). The CDR3 is made up of 13 amino acids. The germline gives CDR1 KGHSH, CDR2 LQKENI. Trimming pared 6 bases from V and 7 bases from J, leaving 13 bases between. CDR3 in amino acids: CASSVDSSNEQFF. CDR3 bases: TGTGCCAGCTCGGTTGACAGTTCTAATGAGCAGTTCTTC.

The chain joins TRBV27 to TRBJ1-5; the D is unclear. This CDR3 comprises 14 residues. Between the trimmed V and J ends, which lost 5 bases and 5 bases, there was a span of 13 bases. Per the germline V gene, CDR1 is MNHEY and CDR2 is SMNVEV (reference sequence). The CDR3, as DNA: TGTGCCAGCAGTCCGCGGGGTATGGATCAGCCCCAGCATTTT. It codes for CASSPRGMDQPQHF.

V and J are TRBV7-9 and TRBJ2-7, with D possibly being TRBD2 (6 bases). Germline lookup yields CDR1 SEHNR and CDR2 FQNEAQ (reference sequence). V lost 3 bases and J 1 base, leaving 13 bases between the germline ends. The CDR3 consists of 15 residues. Written as DNA, the CDR3 is TGTGCCAGCAGCTTTGAGGGAGGACCTTCCTACGAGCAGTACTTC. Translated: CASSFEGGPSYEQYF.

This clone was counted only a few times. The rearrangement links TRBV27 to TRBJ2-2; a weak D match, TRBD1 (6 bases). Germline V CDR1 and CDR2: MNHEY, SMNVEV (reference sequence). Trimming removed 6 bases at V and 9 bases at J, with 11 bases between. CDR3 length: 12 amino acids. DNA of the CDR3: TGTGCCAGCAGCAACAGGGACCGGGAGCTGTTTTTT. This encodes CASSNRDRELFF.

V usage is TRBV4-1 and J usage is TRBJ2-2, with 14 nucleotides matching TRBD2. Germline CDR1 is MGHRA and CDR2 is YSYEKL. The CDR3 has 20 residues. Trimming cost V 1 base and J 4 bases; bases outside gene matches: 11. The CDR3 region has the DNA TGCGCCAGCAGCCAAGCTCCGCGACTAGCGGGGGGGGTCGGCACCGGGGAGCTGTTTTTT. Its translation is CASSQAPRLAGGVGTGELFF.

The rearrangement uses TRBV7-2 and TRBJ2-7, with 7 bases fitting TRBD2. Germline V lookup: CDR1 SGHTA, CDR2 FQGNSA. After removal of 5 bases from V and 3 bases from J, the junction contained 13 bases not matched to a gene. The CDR3 sequence is 16 residues long. The chain's CDR3 is CASSPQGSGAVYEQYF. The CDR3 nucleotides read TGTGCCAGCAGCCCCCAGGGCAGCGGGGCCGTCTACGAGCAGTACTTC.

The chain recombines TRBV18 with TRBJ2-1, with 8 positions matching TRBD1. The CDR3 runs to 15 residues. V lost 3 bases to trimming and J lost 7 bases; unmatched junction nucleotides: 8. From germline, CDR1 is KGHSH and CDR2 LQKENI. CDR3 DNA: TGTGCCAGCTCACCGACCGGGACAGGTATTAATGAGCAGTTCTTC. Translation: CASSPTGTGINEQFF.

This rearrangement joins TRBV19 to TRBJ1-5; D unresolved. The CDR3 is 13 residues long. Trimming shortened V by 3 bases and J by 7 bases, and 10 bases separated the two germline ends. CDR1 is LNHDA and CDR2 is SQIVND in the germline V gene (reference sequence). The CDR3 bases are TGTGCCAGTAGTATTTTCGAGGGCCAGCCCCAGCATTTT. It is translated as CASSIFEGQPQHF.

The V and J genes are TRBV14 and TRBJ1-2; tentatively, D is TRBD1 (5 bases). Germline CDR1 is SGHDN and CDR2 is FVKESK. The CDR3 length is 13 residues. Trimming shortened V by 2 bases and J by 2 bases, and 6 bases separated the two germline ends. The CDR3 loop reads CASSQRQNYGYTF. The CDR3 DNA sequence: TGTGCCAGCAGCCAACGACAGAACTATGGCTACACCTTC.

The J gene is TRBJ2-7, the V gene TRBV6-6; TRBD1 matches 9 bases. The trim removed 5 bases at V and 6 bases at J, leaving 8 bases unmatched. The CDR3 runs 14 residues. CDR1 and CDR2 from the germline V gene are MNHNY and SVGAGI (reference sequence). The CDR3 sequence is CASSPGQGASEQYF. The CDR3 region has the DNA TGTGCCAGCAGTCCGGGACAGGGCGCCTCCGAGCAGTACTTC.

Worth noting for this clone: This may stem from a read error, because a much larger clone lies one nucleotide away. The V call is TRBV6-5, the J call TRBJ1-2; 7 nucleotides match TRBD1. V dropped 4 bases and J dropped 3; count of bases not matched to a gene: 2. Germline lookup yields CDR1 MNHEY and CDR2 SVGAGI. CDR3 length equals 13 residues. DNA of the CDR3: TGTGCCAGCAGTTCGGGACAGTACTATGGCTACACCTTC. Protein product: CASSSGQYYGYTF.

The chain is built from TRBV6-2 or TRBV6-3 and TRBJ1-1; the match to TRBD1 covers 7 bases. This CDR3 contains 12 residues. The germline V gene encodes CDR1 MNHEY and CDR2 SVGEGT. V dropped 5 bases and J dropped 11; count of bases not matched to a gene: 8. CDR3 DNA sequence: TGTGCCAGCAGTACCGGGACAGCCTGGGCTTTCTTT. Amino acid sequence: CASSTGTAWAFF.

This clone showed up just once. The rearrangement joins TRBV10-3 to TRBJ2-7, with TRBD2 identical over 12 bases. The CDR3 extends over 20 amino acids. CDR1 is ENHRY and CDR2 is SYGVKD in the germline V gene. V lost 5 bases, J lost 0 bases, and 17 bases stayed unmatched. CDR3 sequence (DNA): TGTGCCATCAGTACCGGGGTTTCCGGGACTAGCGGGCCAAGCTCCTACGAGCAGTACTTC. It encodes CAISTGVSGTSGPSSYEQYF.

The chain uses TRBV2 and TRBJ1-1; D not resolved. The V end lost 7 bases, the J end lost 5 bases, and 14 bases lay between the germline ends. Germline V gives CDR1 SNHLY, CDR2 FYNNEI. The CDR3 sequence is 13 residues long. The CDR3 reads CASTRSRVTEAFF. The CDR3 bases are TGTGCCAGCACCCGATCTCGGGTGACTGAAGCTTTCTTT.

V and J are TRBV7-2 and TRBJ2-2; 7 nucleotides agree with TRBD2. This CDR3 is built from 16 residues. V lost 5 bases and J lost 2; bases outside the gene matches: 8. Germline CDR1 SGHTA, CDR2 FQGNSA. For the CDR3, the DNA is TGTGCCAGCAGCGGCCGAGCGGGGAAAAACACCGGGGAGCTGTTTTTT. Its protein is CASSGRAGKNTGELFF.

This sequence joins TRBV18 and TRBJ1-4; D not certain. This CDR3 contains 15 residues. Trimming took 1 base from V and 0 from J, leaving 6 bases between them. In germline, CDR1 is KGHSH, CDR2 LQKENI. CDR3 region: CASSPLPATNEKLFF. The CDR3 DNA reads TGTGCCAGCTCACCACTACCGGCAACTAATGAAAAACTGTTTTTT.

V and J are TRBV28 and TRBJ2-3; the D is unclear. Germline loops: CDR1 MDHEN, CDR2 SYDVKM. This CDR3 contains 13 residues. V lost 3 bases to trimming and J lost 4 bases, with 8 bases between them. The CDR3: CASSFRSADTQYF. In DNA, the CDR3 is TGTGCCAGCAGTTTCCGGAGTGCAGATACGCAGTATTTT.

The J gene is TRBJ2-1, the V gene TRBV11-2, with D tentatively TRBD1 (6 bases). CDR1 is SGHAT, CDR2 FQNNGV, per germline. The CDR3 runs to 14 residues. Trimming removed 1 base at V and 5 bases at J, with 9 bases between. This chain's CDR3 is CASSLVGGHNEQFF. The CDR3 DNA reads as TGTGCCAGCAGCTTAGTTGGGGGCCACAATGAGCAGTTCTTC.

V and J are TRBV7-9 and TRBJ1-1, with TRBD1 matching over 8 bases. From germline, CDR1 is SEHNR and CDR2 FQNEAQ (reference sequence). This CDR3 is built from 16 residues. J lost 0 bases, V lost 4 bases, and 7 bases had no gene match. CDR3 coding DNA: TGTGCCAGCAGCTACGACAGGGGATCACTGAACACTGAAGCTTTCTTT. It is translated as CASSYDRGSLNTEAFF.

In its sample, this clone was seen a few times. Germline and junction disagree at one end, which may indicate a read error. The chain uses TRBV27 and TRBJ1-5, with D possibly TRBD1 on 5 matching bases. Germline loops: CDR1 MNHEY, CDR2 SMNVEV (reference sequence). CDR3 length: 14 residues. CDR3 in amino acids: CASRPQGSTQPQHF. CDR3 in DNA: TGTGCCAGCAGGCCTCAGGGCAGCACTCAGCCCCAGCATTTT.

The gene calls are TRBV29-1 and TRBJ2-7, with 9 bases that match TRBD1. This CDR3 has 13 amino acids. Trimming took 5 bases from V and 2 from J; bases not matched to a gene: 4. Germline V gene lookup returns CDR1 SQVTM and CDR2 ANQGSEA. CDR3 in amino acids: CSVTGQGPYEQYF. DNA of the CDR3: TGCAGCGTTACGGGACAGGGACCCTACGAGCAGTACTTC.

The chain employs TRBV7-9 and TRBJ1-2; 7 nucleotides agree with TRBD1. This CDR3 comprises 17 residues. Per germline, CDR1 SEHNR and CDR2 FQNEAQ (reference sequence). Trimming took 5 bases from V and 2 from J; bases not matched to a gene: 14. The CDR3, as DNA: TGTGCCAGCAGCCAGTTAATCCCGGGACAGAGAAACTATGGCTACACCTTC. Its translation: CASSQLIPGQRNYGYTF.

The genes are TRBV4-3 and TRBJ2-7; 8 nucleotides align to TRBD1. This CDR3 contains 16 residues. Germline CDR1 is LGHNA and CDR2 is YSLEER. V lost 2 bases, J lost 5 bases, and 11 bases stayed unmatched. CDR3 loop: CASSQTGQGDFNEQYF. The CDR3 DNA reads TGCGCCAGCAGCCAAACCGGACAGGGAGATTTCAACGAGCAGTACTTC.

V is TRBV4-3 and J is TRBJ1-2, with D perhaps matching TRBD1 (6 bases). Germline V gene lookup returns CDR1 LGHNA and CDR2 YSLEER. The CDR3 length is 13 residues. Trimming took off 4 bases at V and 8 bases at J, with 14 bases between the two ends. The CDR3 DNA reads as TGCGCCAGCAGCCGCACAGGGTCGGAAGGCTACACCTTC. It translates to CASSRTGSEGYTF.

The chain recombines TRBV27 with TRBJ1-2, with D possibly TRBD1 on 5 matching bases. Germline CDR1 MNHEY, CDR2 SMNVEV (reference sequence). This CDR3 comprises 16 residues. V lost 5 bases to trimming and J lost 1 base, with 17 bases between them. The CDR3: CASSPGTEGLNYGYTF. The CDR3, as DNA: TGTGCCAGCAGTCCCGGGACGGAGGGGCTTAACTATGGCTACACCTTC.

DNA for the CDR3: TGTGCCACCAGCAGAGGGGGTTACGGGAGAGGAACCGGGGAGCTGTTTTTT. Protein sequence: CATSRGGYGRGTGELFF. This sequence joins TRBV15 and TRBJ2-2, with TRBD2 as a possible D gene (6 bases). Germline V gene lookup returns CDR1 LNHNV and CDR2 YYDKDF (reference sequence). The V end was cut by 1 base, the J end by 5 bases, with 17 bases between. CDR3 length equals 17 residues. The full variable domain, in which reference TRBV15 and TRBJ2-2 provide the parts outside the CDR3, is DAMVIQNPRYQVTQFGKPVTLSCSQTLNHNVMYWYQQKSSQAPKLLFHYYDKDFNNEADTPDNFQSRRPNTSFCFLDIRSPGLGDTAMYLCATSRGGYGRGTGELFFGEGSRLTVL.

CDR3 in DNA: TGTGCCAGCAGTTACGGACAGGGAGGGAGCTATGGCTACACCTTC. It translates to CASSYGQGGSYGYTF. The chain uses TRBV6-5 and TRBJ1-2; TRBD1 matches 8 bases. The CDR3 extends over 15 amino acids. Germline trimming cut 2 bases from V and 4 bases from J; bases unmatched to any gene: 6. CDR1 and CDR2 from the germline V gene are MNHEY and SVGAGI.